Listed below are T cell receptor beta chains from one sample, sequenced in a study of blood T cell repertoires in COVID-19. Clones were sequenced by immunoSEQ multiplex PCR, and TCRdb holds only the in-frame ones, with some missing. Among 240,000 or so clones, around four fifths were seen once, and the ten largest hold 1.5% to 2%. Sequenced: peripheral blood. The receptors derive from a man aged 25-40 years who had recovered from COVID-19. The CDR3 runs from the conserved cysteine through the conserved F or W. The D gene is left open where the match is weak. For some rows the clone size is stated as once, few or many, or as a class when expanded; others skip it.

J,V,size,D,DNA,CDR3
TRBJ1-6,TRBV10-3,-,TRBD1,TGTGCCGCGAGGACAGGGGGAAATTCACCCCTCCACTTT,CAARTGGNSPLHF
TRBJ2-7,TRBV5-1,-,TRBD2,TGCGCCAGCAGCTTGTGGACTAGCGGTGGCGAGCAGTACTTC,CASSLWTSGGEQYF
TRBJ2-3,TRBV5-4,once,TRBD2,TGTGCCAGCAGACCGACCCTACTAGCGGGGGTTCAAGATACGCAGTATTTT,CASRPTLLAGVQDTQYF
TRBJ2-1,TRBV20-1,once,TRBD2,TGCAGTGCTAGTGCGACTAGCGGGTGGAGAGATGAGCAGTTCTTC,CSASATSGWRDEQFF
TRBJ1-4,TRBV28,-,TRBD1,TGTGCCAGCAACCGGGACAGGGGGGAAAAACTGTTTTTT,CASNRDRGEKLFF
TRBJ1-4,TRBV5-1,-,-,TGCGCCAGCAGCCCCAGGGTCCAGTCTAATGAAAAACTGTTTTTT,CASSPRVQSNEKLFF
TRBJ1-3,TRBV7-9,-,-,TGTGCCAGCAGCTGGGGGGATATTTCTGGAAACACCATATATTTT,CASSWGDISGNTIYF
TRBJ2-7,TRBV4-2,-,-,TGTGCCAGCAGCCACGACTACAATAGTGGGAGCTTAGCGGCACCCTACGAGCAGTACTTC,CASSHDYNSGSLAAPYEQYF
TRBJ1-1,TRBV19,-,-,TGTGCCAGTAGTATAAATACCTTGAGGACTACCGAAGCTTTCTTT,CASSINTLRTTEAFF
TRBJ2-7,TRBV25-1,once,TRBD2,TGTGCCAGCAGGGGGACTAGCGGGGGATCCGACGAGCAGTACTTC,CASRGTSGGSDEQYF
TRBJ2-3,TRBV11-3,-,TRBD1,TGTGCCAGCAGCTCCGGGACAGGCCTCCCAGATACGCAGTATTTT,CASSSGTGLPDTQYF
TRBJ1-1,TRBV18,-,-,TGTGCCAGCTCACCGGGTAACATACGGGGACAATGGGGCACTGAAGCTTTCTTT,CASSPGNIRGQWGTEAFF
TRBJ1-2,TRBV29-1,once,-,TGCAGCGTTGAAGCGACAAAGGGCTACACCTTC,CSVEATKGYTF
TRBJ1-6,TRBV27,-,TRBD1,TGTGCCAGCAGTTCTACCGGGACAGGGGTTTCACCCCTCCACTTT,CASSSTGTGVSPLHF
TRBJ2-1,TRBV27,-,-,TGTGCCAGCAGTTTATCAGGGGGCTCCTACAATGAGCAGTTCTTC,CASSLSGGSYNEQFF
TRBJ1-1,TRBV4-2,-,-,TGTGCCAGCAGCCAAGATCGGGGGTGGGGTACTGAAGCTTTCTTT,CASSQDRGWGTEAFF
TRBJ1-6,TRBV13,-,-,TGTGCCAGCAGCTTATCGCAGGGGAGAGATTCACCCCTCCACTTT,CASSLSQGRDSPLHF
TRBJ1-2,TRBV12-3/TRBV12-4,-,-,TGTGCCAGCAGTCCCACAGAAAACTATGGCTACACCTTC,CASSPTENYGYTF
TRBJ1-1,TRBV5-1,-,-,TGCGCCAGCAGCCTTGGGCAAAACAGGGACACTGAAGCTTTCTTT,CASSLGQNRDTEAFF
TRBJ1-6,TRBV6-6,-,-,TGTGCCAGCAGTTACGAGGGGGTGGGTAATTCACCCCTCCACTTT,CASSYEGVGNSPLHF
TRBJ2-3,TRBV7-2,once,TRBD2,TGTGCCAGCAGTACTTTTCCGGGGGGGAGCACAGATACGCAGTATTTT,CASSTFPGGSTDTQYF
TRBJ1-2,TRBV2,once,TRBD1,TGTGCCAGCATCTGGGGCACAGGGGGGACGGAAGGCTACACCTTC,CASIWGTGGTEGYTF
TRBJ1-2,TRBV2,-,TRBD1,TGTGCCAGCACCGGACAGGGGGCCAACTATGGCTACACCTTC,CASTGQGANYGYTF
TRBJ2-7,TRBV11-2,-,-,TGTGCCAGCAGTCTTATGGACTGGGCCTACGAGCAGTACTTC,CASSLMDWAYEQYF
TRBJ1-6,TRBV5-1,-,-,TGCGCCAGCAGACGGGACGGCGGGGCAGATAATTCACCCCTCCACTTT,CASRRDGGADNSPLHF
TRBJ2-7,TRBV19,-,TRBD1,TGTGCCAGTAGCCAGACAGGGCCTGTCGAGCAGTACTTC,CASSQTGPVEQYF
TRBJ2-7,TRBV2,-,-,TGTGCCAGCCGGCCCCAGGGCTACTACGAGCAGTACTTC,CASRPQGYYEQYF
TRBJ1-4,TRBV10-3,-,-,TGTGCCATCAGTGAGTCGGGTGATCGGGATAATGAAAAACTGTTTTTT,CAISESGDRDNEKLFF
TRBJ2-1,TRBV4-1,-,TRBD2,TGCGCCAGCAGCCAAGTCCCGAGCGGGGGGCTATACAATGAGCAGTTCTTC,CASSQVPSGGLYNEQFF
TRBJ1-3,TRBV3-1/TRBV3-2,-,-,TGTGCCAGCAGCACGACAGGTGGAGGAAACACCATATATTTT,CASSTTGGGNTIYF
TRBJ2-3,TRBV6-4,-,-,TGTGCCAGCAGTGAATACGGGGAGACAGATACGCAGTATTTT,CASSEYGETDTQYF
TRBJ2-3,TRBV5-4,-,TRBD1,TGTGCCAGCAGCTTACAGGGGAGTACGCAGTATTTT,CASSLQGSTQYF
TRBJ2-3,TRBV27,-,-,TGTGCCAGCAGTTCCCCCAGCAGGGACACAGCAGATACGCAGTATTTT,CASSSPSRDTADTQYF
TRBJ2-7,TRBV18,-,TRBD1,TGTGCCAGCTCACCACACAGACAGGGTGTGGACGAGCAGTACTTC,CASSPHRQGVDEQYF
TRBJ1-2,TRBV24-1,-,-,TGTGCCACCAGCTCACAGGAGAACTATGGCTACACCTTC,CATSSQENYGYTF
TRBJ2-1,TRBV18,-,TRBD1,TGTGCCAGCTCACCGGGACAGGGTCGGGAGCAGTTCTTC,CASSPGQGREQFF
TRBJ1-2,TRBV4-1,-,-,TGCGCCAGCAGCCAAGAAAGGGGGAGCTATGGCTACACCTTC,CASSQERGSYGYTF